The source of this T cell receptor beta chain is a study of TIL therapy for anti-PD-1-resistant metastatic lung cancer. Time point here: pre-treatment sample, taken before nivolumab and TIL therapy. Germline values: CDR1 GTSNPN, CDR2 SVGIG (reference sequence). This CDR3 comprises 11 residues. V was clipped by 1 base and J by 6 bases, with 5 bases between them. The immunoSEQ assay was v3. TCRdb keeps only in-frame clones here, not all; method: immunoSEQ multiplex PCR. This sample has about 50,000 clones, with 65% to 90% found just once. The clonotype was recovered from a person aged 25-85 years with non-small cell lung cancer. The source material was blood, sampled at baseline. V and J are TRBV30 and TRBJ2-3; D gene uncertain. The CDR3 nucleotides read TGTGCCTGGAGTGAAATGGATACGCAGTATTTT. It specifies CAWSEMDTQYF. The full variable domain, its missing parts supplied by reference TRBV30 and TRBJ2-3, is SQTIHQWPATLVQPVGSPLSLECTVEGTSNPNLYWYRQAAGRGLQLLFYSVGIGQISSEVPQNLSASRPQDRQFILSSKKLLLSDSGFYLCAWSEMDTQYFGPGTRLTVL.